Listed below are T cell receptor beta chains from one sample, sequenced in a study of blood T cells in healthy people across ages. TCRdb re-derived calls from the 5' RACE reads in MiXCR, one entry per CDR3 protein. Of over 1,300,000 distinct CDR3 sequences listed, approximately 63% are singletons. The sequencing input was blood. The receptors stem from a man aged 18-30 years in good health. Both conserved end residues are part of each CDR3. The D gene is left open where the match is weak. Expanded clones get a size class; other rows say once, few or many, or leave the size out.

J | size | V | D | DNA | CDR3
TRBJ2-7 | few | TRBV12-3/TRBV12-4 | TRBD1 | TGTGCCAGCACCCAGGGGGACAACTCCTACGAGCAGTACTTC | CASTQGDNSYEQYF
TRBJ2-4 | NA | TRBV3-1 | NA | TGTGCCAGCAGCCGGAAGACAGGACCCCTAAGCGTGCAGTACTTC | CASSRKTGPLSVQYF
TRBJ2-1 | NA | TRBV7-9 | NA | TGTGCCAGCAGCTCAGGACAGACCGAATACAATGAGCAGTTCTTC | CASSSGQTEYNEQFF
TRBJ1-1 | NA | TRBV20-1 | TRBD1 | TGCAGTGCGGCTGGGTCACAGGGGCCGGGATATGAAGCTTTCTTT | CSAAGSQGPGYEAFF
TRBJ1-1 | NA | TRBV25-1 | NA | TGTGCCAGCAGTGACAGCATCATGAACACTGAAGCTTTCTTT | CASSDSIMNTEAFF
TRBJ1-5 | NA | TRBV4-1 | NA | TGCGCCAGCAGCCAAGGATGGGGGCGCGGGCAGCCCCAGCATTTT | CASSQGWGRGQPQHF
TRBJ2-5 | NA | TRBV6-2/TRBV6-3 | NA | TGTGCCAGCACCAGAAGAGATTTAGAGACCCAGTACTTC | CASTRRDLETQYF
TRBJ1-5 | NA | TRBV27 | TRBD1 | TGTGCCAGCAGTTCGTACTACCCGGGACAGAGCAATCAGCCCCAGCATTTT | CASSSYYPGQSNQPQHF
TRBJ1-4 | NA | TRBV10-2 | NA | TGCGCCAGCAGTGTACAGACTAATGAAAAACTGTTTTTT | CASSVQTNEKLFF
TRBJ1-4 | NA | TRBV20-1 | NA | TGCAGTGCCCCCCGGGTAGGGGTTGGAGTCAGTGAAAAACTGTTTTTT | CSAPRVGVGVSEKLFF
TRBJ2-3 | NA | TRBV25-1 | NA | TGTGCCAGCAGCCCGATCGGGGGGCGGGCAGATACGCAGTATTTT | CASSPIGGRADTQYF
TRBJ2-3 | NA | TRBV2 | NA | TGTGCCAGCGGGGGGGCCTTAGGAGATACGCAGTATTTT | CASGGALGDTQYF
TRBJ2-1 | few | TRBV3-1 | NA | TGTGCCAGCAGCAAGGTGGGTAGCATGGATGAGCAGTTCTTC | CASSKVGSMDEQFF
TRBJ1-2 | NA | TRBV19 | TRBD1 | TGTGCCACCGAAGTGGACAGGGATAACTATGGCTACACCTTC | CATEVDRDNYGYTF
TRBJ1-5 | NA | TRBV4-1 | NA | TGCGCCAGCAGCCAAGAAGGAAATAGCAATCAGCCCCAGCATTTT | CASSQEGNSNQPQHF
TRBJ1-2 | NA | TRBV19 | TRBD1 | TGTGCCAGTAGTATAACAGGGGTCCCTTATGGCTACACCTTC | CASSITGVPYGYTF
TRBJ1-5 | few | TRBV24-1 | TRBD1 | TGTGCCACCAGTGCCTCCAAGGACAGGGGGCTCAGGAGCAATCAGCCCCAGCATTTT | CATSASKDRGLRSNQPQHF
TRBJ2-7 | NA | TRBV29-1 | TRBD2 | TGCAGCGCGGGGACTAGCGGGAATACCGAGCAGTACTTC | CSAGTSGNTEQYF
TRBJ2-7 | many | TRBV12-3/TRBV12-4 | TRBD2 | TGTGCCAGCAGCTTAGCGGGGGGCTACGAGCAGTACTTC | CASSLAGGYEQYF
TRBJ1-1 | NA | TRBV29-1 | NA | TGCAGCGTCACTGTACAGGGACGGACTGAAGCTTTCTTT | CSVTVQGRTEAFF
TRBJ1-6 | once | TRBV6-2/TRBV6-3 | TRBD1 | TGTGCCAGCAAGACAGGGCAATATAATTCACCCCCCCACTTT | CASKTGQYNSPPHF
TRBJ1-2 | NA | TRBV6-5 | TRBD1 | TGTGCCAGCAGTTACTCGAGACAGGGGCTTGGTGGCTACACCTTC | CASSYSRQGLGGYTF
TRBJ2-7 | NA | TRBV10-3 | TRBD2 | TGTGCCATCAGTGAGCCGGGACTAGCGGCTGGGAATGAGCAGTACTTC | CAISEPGLAAGNEQYF
TRBJ1-1 | NA | TRBV20-1 | NA | TGCAGTTTCACAAGGGGGGCGGGAGGCACTGAAGCTTTCTTT | CSFTRGAGGTEAFF
TRBJ2-5 | NA | TRBV6-5 | TRBD2 | TGTGCCAGCAGCTACTCGATACAGGGACTAGCGGGTCGCGAGGAGACCCAGTACTTC | CASSYSIQGLAGREETQYF
TRBJ2-7 | NA | TRBV20-1 | TRBD2 | TGCAGTGCCTACCCGCTCGCGGGGGGCTACAATGAGCAGTACTTC | CSAYPLAGGYNEQYF
TRBJ2-1 | NA | TRBV7-8 | NA | TGTGCCAGCAGTCAACAGGGTCCTGAGCAGATCTTC | CASSQQGPEQIF
TRBJ2-7 | few | TRBV5-1 | TRBD1 | TGCGCCAGCAGCTTGAACCGGGACAGGGGTAAATACGAGCAGTACTTC | CASSLNRDRGKYEQYF
TRBJ2-7 | NA | TRBV20-1 | TRBD2 | TGCAGTGCTACCGACTGGGAACTAGCGGGGGACTCCTACGAGCAGTACTTC | CSATDWELAGDSYEQYF
TRBJ2-7 | NA | TRBV4-1 | NA | TGCGCCAGCAGCCATAAGACTAACACCTACGAGCAGTACTTC | CASSHKTNTYEQYF
TRBJ2-1 | NA | TRBV3-1 | NA | TGTGCCAGCAGCCACCCTAGCGCTGAGACCTACAATGAGCAGTTCTTC | CASSHPSAETYNEQFF
TRBJ2-3 | NA | TRBV29-1 | NA | TGCAGCGCCAAAGGTGGGGTCGGCGCAGATACGCAGTATTTT | CSAKGGVGADTQYF
TRBJ2-2 | NA | TRBV5-1 | NA | TGCGCCAGCAGTTCGACAGTATTTCTAAAGAACACCGGGGAGCTGTTTTTT | CASSSTVFLKNTGELFF
TRBJ2-7 | NA | TRBV9 | NA | TGTGCCAGCAGCCCTCGGACATTCTCCTACGAGCAGTACTTC | CASSPRTFSYEQYF
TRBJ2-4 | NA | TRBV20-1 | NA | TGCAGCGCCGACAGGATTAGGGGGGCACAGCAGTACTTC | CSADRIRGAQQYF
TRBJ2-5 | NA | TRBV7-2 | TRBD2 | TGTGCCAGCAGCCTTGAGCTAGCGGGGATTGAGACCCAGTACTTC | CASSLELAGIETQYF
TRBJ2-1 | few | TRBV28 | NA | TGTGCCAGCAGTTACCCGCAACAGGGAAACCCTACCAATGAGCAGTTCTTC | CASSYPQQGNPTNEQFF